One and the same sample provided the 31 T cell receptor beta chains below, sequenced in a study of T cell changes during pregnancy in multiple sclerosis. The table came from immunoSEQ multiplex PCR; TCRdb's copy has only in-frame clones and leaves some out. Of approximately 70,000 clones in the sample, 75% to 95% were seen once. The input for sequencing was CD4+ T cells from peripheral blood mononuclear cells, taken before pregnancy. The receptors come from a female donor with multiple sclerosis, enrolled in a pregnancy study.

The gene calls are TRBV6-6 and TRBJ2-7, with D possibly matching TRBD1 (5 bases). V gave up 0 bases and J gave up 0 bases, with 9 bases separating them. Germline-derived CDR1 and CDR2 are MNHNY and SVGAGI (reference sequence). The CDR3 loop spans 15 amino acids. CDR3 nucleotide sequence: TGTGCCAGCAGTTACTCGACAGCGAGCTCCTACGAGCAGTACTTC. Residues: CASSYSTASSYEQYF.

The rearrangement uses TRBV9 and TRBJ2-7, with 8 bases lining up with TRBD1. The CDR3 length is 18 residues. Germline loops: CDR1 SGDLS, CDR2 YYNGEE. V lost 4 bases to trimming and J lost 4 bases; unmatched junction nucleotides: 19. CDR3 residues: CASSPRTGPGGGQYEQYF. The CDR3 region has the DNA TGTGCCAGCAGCCCCAGGACAGGGCCCGGAGGGGGTCAGTACGAGCAGTACTTC. Variable domain in full (rest from reference TRBV9 and TRBJ2-7): DSGVTQTPKHLITATGQRVTLRCSPRSGDLSVYWYQQSLDQGLQFLIQYYNGEERAKGNILERFSAQQFPDLHSELNLSSLELGDSALYFCASSPRTGPGGGQYEQYFGPGTRLTVT.

The chain has TRBV18 and TRBJ2-1, with D possibly being TRBD2 (5 bases). The V gene lost 3 bases and the J gene lost 9 bases, with 12 bases spanning the gap. CDR3 length equals 13 residues. Germline CDR1 and CDR2: KGHSH and LQKENI. CDR3 in DNA: TGTGCCAGCTCACCGACTCGGGATCTTGAGCAGTTCTTC. This sequence encodes CASSPTRDLEQFF.

The chain links TRBV4-3 to TRBJ2-5, with D maybe TRBD1 (5 bases). V was clipped by 3 bases and J by 7 bases, with 15 bases between them. The CDR3 length is 14 residues. In germline, CDR1 is LGHNA, CDR2 YSLEER. CDR3 sequence: CASSQYGAQGTQYF. The CDR3 bases are TGCGCCAGCAGCCAGTATGGGGCCCAGGGGACCCAGTACTTC.

CDR3 nucleotides: TGTGCCAGTCAGGGGACTAGCGGGAGCAATGAGCAGTTCTTC. As protein: CASQGTSGSNEQFF. The chain carries TRBV19 and TRBJ2-1, with 14 positions matching TRBD2. V lost 8 bases and J lost 6; bases outside the gene matches: 3. CDR1 and CDR2 from the germline V gene are LNHDA and SQIVND (reference sequence). CDR3 length equals 14 residues. Full variable domain (outside the CDR3, taken from reference TRBV19 and TRBJ2-1): DGGITQSPKYLFRKEGQNVTLSCEQNLNHDAMYWYRQDPGQGLRLIYYSQIVNDFQKGDIAEGYSVSREKKESFPLTVTSAQKNPTAFYLCASQGTSGSNEQFFGPGTRLTVL.

This clone was seen more than once but under ten times. The rearrangement joins TRBV12-5 to TRBJ1-2; D is possibly TRBD1 (6 bases). V was cut by 1 base and J by 2 bases, with 20 bases left in between. CDR3 length: 18 residues. Germline V gene lookup returns CDR1 LGHNT and CDR2 FRNRAP. The CDR3 region has the DNA TGTGCTAGTGGTTTGGCTTTAGGCGGGGGCCCAGGGAACTATGGCTACACCTTC. It is translated as CASGLALGGGPGNYGYTF.

The chain couples TRBV5-5 to TRBJ2-4, with 7 bases matching TRBD1. CDR3 length: 17 residues. CDR1 is SGHKS, CDR2 YYEKEE, per germline (reference sequence). J was trimmed by 0 bases and V by 4 bases; bases with no gene match: 10. CDR3 in DNA: TGTGCCAGCAGCCTCCGGGACAGCTTGTTAGCCAAAAACATTCAGTACTTC. This encodes CASSLRDSLLAKNIQYF.

The V gene is TRBV28, the J gene TRBJ2-7; 10 bases line up with TRBD2. V shed 3 bases and J 1 base; nucleotides not matched to a gene: 6. Germline V gives CDR1 MDHEN, CDR2 SYDVKM. The CDR3 has 16 residues. CDR3 protein: CASSFRGLALSYEQYF. The DNA for the CDR3 is TGTGCCAGCAGTTTTCGGGGACTAGCGCTATCCTACGAGCAGTACTTC.

The chain recombines TRBV5-1 with TRBJ2-1, with 13 bases identical to TRBD2. V was clipped by 1 base and J by 0 bases; unmatched bases: 4. CDR3 length: 18 amino acids. CDR1 and CDR2 from the germline V gene are SGHRS and YFSETQ. CDR3 amino acids: CASSLTSGGASSYNEQFF. The CDR3 DNA is TGCGCCAGCAGCTTGACTAGCGGGGGGGCCAGCTCCTACAATGAGCAGTTCTTC.

This rearrangement joins TRBV2 to TRBJ2-7; 9 bases are shared with TRBD1. The CDR3 is 14 amino acids. Germline V gives CDR1 SNHLY, CDR2 FYNNEI. Germline trimming cut 8 bases from V and 3 bases from J; bases unmatched to any gene: 8. For the CDR3, the DNA is TGTGCCAGCGCACAGGGGGCGAAGGTCTACGAGCAGTACTTC. This encodes CASAQGAKVYEQYF.

J is TRBJ1-4 and V is TRBV6-5; no clear D. Germline lookup yields CDR1 MNHEY and CDR2 SVGAGI. This CDR3 contains 15 residues. V lost 2 bases, J lost 2 bases, and 9 bases lay in between. The CDR3 reads CASSYRGSTNEKLFF. The CDR3 DNA reads as TGTGCCAGCAGTTACCGGGGAAGCACTAATGAAAAACTGTTTTTT.

The chain recombines TRBV18 with TRBJ2-2; possible D gene TRBD1, 6 bases. The CDR3 has 17 amino acids. Germline CDR1 and CDR2: KGHSH and LQKENI. V was cut by 1 base and J by 4 bases, with 16 bases left in between. CDR3 region: CASSPRVTGSGTGELFF. CDR3 DNA sequence: TGTGCCAGCTCACCACGGGTCACAGGGTCAGGCACCGGGGAGCTGTTTTTT.

This chain joins TRBV11-2 and TRBJ1-4; no firm D call. This CDR3 region has 15 residues. CDR1 is SGHAT, CDR2 FQNNGV, per germline. V lost 1 base and J lost 8, with 14 bases in between. CDR3 in DNA: TGTGCCAGCAGCTTAGTAGCGGGTTTAGGAGAAAAACTGTTTTTT. As protein: CASSLVAGLGEKLFF. The complete variable domain, with remaining parts taken from reference TRBV11-2 and TRBJ1-4, reads EAGVAQSPRYKIIEKRQSVAFWCNPISGHATLYWYQQILGQGPKLLIQFQNNGVVDDSQLPKDRFSAERLKGVDSTLKIQPAKLEDSAVYLCASSLVAGLGEKLFFGSGTQLSVL.

The rearrangement links TRBV19 to TRBJ2-7; D possibly corresponds to TRBD2 (6 bases). Germline CDR1 reads LNHDA; CDR2 reads SQIVND (reference sequence). V dropped 4 bases and J dropped 2 bases, with 15 bases sitting between them. The CDR3 totals 15 residues. CDR3 nucleotide sequence: TGTGCCAGTAGTAGGGCTAGCGCAAATCCCTACGAGCAGTACTTC. It encodes CASSRASANPYEQYF.

The V gene is TRBV9, the J gene TRBJ1-3; tentatively, D is TRBD1 (5 bases). The CDR3 totals 16 residues. V was shortened by 0 bases and J by 0 bases, with 10 bases between the two germline ends. The germline gives CDR1 SGDLS, CDR2 YYNGEE. CDR3 sequence (DNA): TGTGCCAGCAGCGTAGGGGACTTAAACTCTGGAAACACCATATATTTT. It yields the protein CASSVGDLNSGNTIYF.

This chain uses TRBV7-9 with TRBJ2-2; D not resolved. The CDR3 runs to 14 residues. The V and J ends lost 7 bases and 4 bases respectively, with 13 bases between them. Germline V gene lookup returns CDR1 SEHNR and CDR2 FQNEAQ (reference sequence). CDR3 region: CASTFQEGTGELFF. The CDR3 bases are TGTGCCAGCACCTTCCAGGAAGGCACCGGGGAGCTGTTTTTT.

The chain employs TRBV29-1 and TRBJ1-2; 9 nucleotides align to TRBD1. Germline CDR1 and CDR2: SQVTM and ANQGSEA. The CDR3 length is 14 residues. The V segment lost 4 bases and the J segment 5 bases; nucleotides outside the gene matches: 8. The CDR3 nucleotides read TGCAGCGTTGGGATGGACAGGGGAGGATATGGCTACACCTTC. It encodes CSVGMDRGGYGYTF.

V is TRBV15 and J is TRBJ2-1; possibly TRBD1 for D (6 bases). V was shortened by 0 bases and J by 6 bases, with 12 bases between the two germline ends. This CDR3 has 15 residues. Germline assignment: CDR1 LNHNV and CDR2 YYDKDF (reference sequence). The CDR3 spells CATSRDPGQSNEQFF. The CDR3 DNA follows: TGTGCCACCAGCAGAGATCCGGGACAAAGCAATGAGCAGTTCTTC.

V and J are TRBV2 and TRBJ2-1; weak D call: TRBD2 (6 bases). Germline values: CDR1 SNHLY, CDR2 FYNNEI. This CDR3 has 14 amino acids. V shed 7 bases and J shed 7 bases, with 17 bases lying between them. DNA of the CDR3: TGTGCCAGCACGGTGGAGGGATTTGGAAATGAGCAGTTCTTC. Translated: CASTVEGFGNEQFF.

The CDR3 sequence: CASSLMWDSYNEQFF. The CDR3 region has the DNA TGTGCCAGTAGCCTTATGTGGGACTCTTACAATGAGCAGTTCTTC. The J gene is TRBJ2-1, the V gene TRBV19; maybe TRBD2 (6 bases). V was clipped by 6 bases and J by 4 bases, with 16 bases between them. Germline CDR1 and CDR2: LNHDA and SQIVND (reference sequence). This CDR3 has 15 amino acids. Using reference TRBV19 and TRBJ2-1 for the parts outside the CDR3, the full variable domain is DGGITQSPKYLFRKEGQNVTLSCEQNLNHDAMYWYRQDPGQGLRLIYYSQIVNDFQKGDIAEGYSVSREKKESFPLTVTSAQKNPTAFYLCASSLMWDSYNEQFFGPGTRLTVL.

A remark on this clone: A read error may account for a junction end that differs from germline. The identical CDR3 is also encoded by other nucleotide sequences in the sample. V usage is TRBV18 and J usage is TRBJ2-3; D perhaps matches TRBD2 (6 bases). The CDR3 has 15 residues. Germline CDR1 and CDR2: KGHSH and LQKENI. CDR3 protein: CASSPQRSGTDTQYF. The CDR3, as DNA: TGTGCCAGCTCGCCACAGCGGAGCGGGACAGATACGCAGTATTTT.

The rearrangement joins TRBV27 to TRBJ1-2; D is possibly TRBD1 (6 bases). Germline lookup yields CDR1 MNHEY and CDR2 SMNVEV (reference sequence). The CDR3 is made up of 17 amino acids. The germline V and J ends were trimmed by 8 bases and 4 bases, with 26 bases remaining between them. The CDR3 DNA follows: TGTGCCAGCGGGGGTCTCCGTAGCGGGGGGGCAGGCTATGGCTACACCTTC. This encodes CASGGLRSGGAGYGYTF.

The chain joins TRBV6-6 to TRBJ1-5; D gene uncertain. This CDR3 contains 14 residues. CDR1 and CDR2 from the germline V gene are MNHNY and SVGAGI (reference sequence). V gave up 2 bases and J gave up 3 bases, with 8 bases separating them. CDR3 bases: TGTGCCAGCAGTTACCTCGGGGACAATCAGCCCCAGCATTTT. This codes for CASSYLGDNQPQHF.

This clone was observed a single time. The chain recombines TRBV30 with TRBJ1-1; unclear D gene. Trimming took off 0 bases at V and 1 base at J, with 6 bases between the two ends. The CDR3 is 13 residues long. CDR1 GTSNPN and CDR2 SVGIG come from the germline V gene (reference sequence). In DNA form, the CDR3 reads TGTGCCTGGAGTGTTAACAGGAACACTGAAGCTTTCTTT. This sequence encodes CAWSVNRNTEAFF.

The chain employs TRBV18 and TRBJ1-4; maybe TRBD1 (5 bases). V lost 2 bases and J lost 7, with 14 bases in between. Germline loops: CDR1 KGHSH, CDR2 LQKENI. The CDR3 has 15 amino acids. The CDR3 nucleotides are TGTGCCAGCTCACCAAGGGGAACGGAGAGTGAAAAACTGTTTTTT. Residues: CASSPRGTESEKLFF.

The V gene is TRBV21-1, the J gene TRBJ2-1; the D call in the table, TRBD2, was not verified against the DNA. TRBV21-1 is a recognized pseudogene. This CDR3 spans 17 amino acids. The CDR3: CAFRGAGVLPSYNEQFF. CDR3 in DNA: TGTGCCTTCCGTGGAGCGGGGGTTCTCCCCTCCTACAATGAGCAGTTCTTC.

The chain joins TRBV27 to TRBJ1-1; 8 bases map to TRBD1. The CDR3 totals 16 residues. V gave up 5 bases and J gave up 0 bases; unmatched junction bases: 8. Germline loops: CDR1 MNHEY, CDR2 SMNVEV (reference sequence). The CDR3 reads CASSPRQGIMNTEAFF. For the CDR3, the DNA is TGTGCCAGCAGTCCTCGACAGGGGATCATGAACACTGAAGCTTTCTTT.

Points on this clone: The sample holds other DNA sequences that translate to the same CDR3. The chain is built from TRBV4-1 and TRBJ2-1; 7 positions match TRBD1. This CDR3 is built from 16 residues. Per the germline V gene, CDR1 is MGHRA and CDR2 is YSYEKL. V shed 6 bases and J 4 bases; nucleotides not matched to a gene: 12. The CDR3 is CASRPQTGVGYNEQFF. In DNA, the CDR3 is TGCGCCAGCAGACCCCAAACAGGGGTTGGATACAATGAGCAGTTCTTC.

V usage is TRBV4-1 and J usage is TRBJ2-3; 8 nucleotides match TRBD2. V lost 0 bases to trimming and J lost 5 bases; unmatched junction nucleotides: 16. Germline lookup yields CDR1 MGHRA and CDR2 YSYEKL. This CDR3 region has 19 residues. The CDR3: CASSQDRQREPQGKDTQYF. The CDR3 region has the DNA TGCGCCAGCAGCCAAGATCGGCAGCGGGAGCCCCAGGGTAAAGATACGCAGTATTTT.

This clone has just one count. The chain couples TRBV19 to TRBJ2-1; 10 nucleotides line up with TRBD2. This CDR3 is 15 amino acids long. The ends lost 2 bases at V and 4 bases at J; junction bases unmatched: 2. Germline values: CDR1 LNHDA, CDR2 SQIVND (reference sequence). CDR3 in amino acids: CASSIRTSGYNEQFF. DNA for the CDR3: TGTGCCAGTAGTATACGGACTAGCGGTTACAATGAGCAGTTCTTC.

The rearrangement joins TRBV18 to TRBJ2-7, with a weak D call TRBD2 (5 bases). The germline V and J ends were trimmed by 6 bases and 7 bases, with 16 bases remaining between them. This CDR3 is 13 amino acids long. The germline CDR1 and CDR2 sequences are KGHSH and LQKENI. CDR3 sequence: CASSPGGEVEQYF. CDR3 bases: TGTGCCAGCTCCCCCGGAGGAGAGGTAGAGCAGTACTTC.